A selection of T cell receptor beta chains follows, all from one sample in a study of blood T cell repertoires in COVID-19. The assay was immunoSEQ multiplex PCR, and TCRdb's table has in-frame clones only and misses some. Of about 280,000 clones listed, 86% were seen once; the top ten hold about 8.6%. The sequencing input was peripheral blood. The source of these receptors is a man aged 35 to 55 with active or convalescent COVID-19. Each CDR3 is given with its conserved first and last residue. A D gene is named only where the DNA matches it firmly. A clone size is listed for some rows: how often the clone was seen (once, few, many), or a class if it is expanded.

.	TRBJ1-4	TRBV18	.	CASSFPGARLFF	TGTGCCAGCTCTTTTCCGGGAGCCAGACTGTTTTTT
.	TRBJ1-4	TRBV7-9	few	CASSLRQTNEKLFF	TGTGCCAGCAGCCTAAGACAGACTAATGAAAAACTGTTTTTT
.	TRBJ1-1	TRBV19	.	CASSIPPDTEAFF	TGTGCCAGTAGTATTCCCCCGGACACTGAAGCTTTCTTT
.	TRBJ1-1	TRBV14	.	CASSQGQLGAEAFF	TGTGCCAGCAGCCAAGGACAGCTTGGGGCGGAAGCTTTCTTT
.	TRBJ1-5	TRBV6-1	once	CASSEGRGQPQHF	TGTGCCAGCAGTGAAGGAAGGGGTCAGCCCCAGCATTTT
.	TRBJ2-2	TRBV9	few	CASSVRDSFTGELFF	TGTGCCAGCAGCGTAAGAGACAGCTTCACCGGGGAGCTGTTTTTT
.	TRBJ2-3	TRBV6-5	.	CASAPGLDTQYF	TGTGCCAGCGCACCAGGATTAGATACGCAGTATTTT
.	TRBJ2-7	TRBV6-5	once	CASKGRYYEQYF	TGTGCCAGCAAAGGCAGGTACTACGAGCAGTACTTC
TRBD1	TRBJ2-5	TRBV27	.	CASSPDRTGQETQYF	TGTGCCAGCAGCCCGGACAGGACCGGCCAAGAGACCCAGTACTTC
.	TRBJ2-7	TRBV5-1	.	CASSLGGEQYF	TGCGCCAGCAGCTTGGGAGGGGAGCAGTACTTC
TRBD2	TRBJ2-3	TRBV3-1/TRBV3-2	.	CASSQRVAGGRKDTQYF	TGTGCCAGCAGCCAACGGGTAGCGGGAGGGCGGAAGGATACGCAGTATTTT
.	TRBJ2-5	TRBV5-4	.	CASSLEIPGTETQYF	TGTGCCAGCAGCTTGGAAATTCCGGGGACTGAGACCCAGTACTTC
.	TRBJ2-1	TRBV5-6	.	CASSSGGRDEQFF	TGTGCCAGCAGCTCCGGTGGTCGGGATGAGCAGTTCTTC
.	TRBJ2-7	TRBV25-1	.	CASSAGYPLEQYF	TGTGCCAGCAGTGCGGGGTATCCTCTCGAGCAGTACTTC
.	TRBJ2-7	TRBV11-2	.	CASATGSYEQYF	TGTGCCAGCGCCACGGGGAGCTACGAGCAGTACTTC
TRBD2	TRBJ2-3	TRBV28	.	CASGKWVLAEATDTQYF	TGTGCCAGCGGCAAGTGGGTCCTAGCGGAGGCCACAGATACGCAGTATTTT
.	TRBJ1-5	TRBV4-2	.	CASSQGAGQPQHF	TGTGCCAGCAGCCAGGGGGCCGGCCAGCCCCAGCATTTT
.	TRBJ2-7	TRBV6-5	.	CASSSLNEQYF	TGTGCCAGCAGTTCCCTTAACGAGCAGTACTTC
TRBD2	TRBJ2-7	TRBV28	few	CASRSAGVPEQYF	TGTGCCAGCCGTTCAGCGGGAGTCCCCGAGCAGTACTTC
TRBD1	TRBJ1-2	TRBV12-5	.	CASGLVSGTGGEGYGYTF	TGTGCTAGTGGTTTGGTGTCGGGGACAGGGGGCGAAGGCTATGGCTACACCTTC
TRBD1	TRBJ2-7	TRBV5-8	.	CASRGLATGDHEQYF	TGTGCCAGCAGGGGCCTGGCGACAGGGGACCACGAGCAGTACTTC
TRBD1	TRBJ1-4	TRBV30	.	CAWRGDSENEKLFF	TGTGCCTGGAGGGGGGACAGCGAAAATGAAAAACTGTTTTTT
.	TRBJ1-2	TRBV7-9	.	CASSLGQDLLNYGYTF	TGTGCCAGCAGCCTTGGACAAGACCTACTTAACTATGGCTACACCTTC
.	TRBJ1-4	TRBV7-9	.	CASSSPSGGARGEKLFF	TGTGCCAGCAGCTCCCCGAGTGGGGGGGCGCGGGGTGAAAAACTGTTTTTT
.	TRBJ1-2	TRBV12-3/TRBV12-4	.	CASTPGFGYTF	TGTGCCAGCACCCCGGGGTTTGGCTACACCTTC
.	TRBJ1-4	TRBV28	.	CASSFGRAPEKLFF	TGTGCCAGCAGTTTCGGGAGGGCTCCTGAAAAACTGTTTTTT
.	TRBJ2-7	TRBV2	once	CASSEAGIISSYEQYF	TGTGCCAGCAGTGAAGCGGGCATCATCTCCTCCTACGAGCAGTACTTC
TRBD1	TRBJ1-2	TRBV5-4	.	CASSLTGMDYGYTF	TGTGCCAGCAGCCTGACAGGGATGGACTATGGCTACACCTTC
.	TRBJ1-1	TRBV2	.	CASEYTEAFF	TGTGCCAGCGAGTACACTGAAGCTTTCTTT
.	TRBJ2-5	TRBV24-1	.	CATSDFDRRGGETQYF	TGTGCCACCAGTGATTTCGACAGGAGAGGAGGAGAGACCCAGTACTTC
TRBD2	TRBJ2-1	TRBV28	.	CASIAGGTISYNEQFF	TGTGCCAGTATAGCGGGGGGCACCATTTCCTACAATGAGCAGTTCTTC
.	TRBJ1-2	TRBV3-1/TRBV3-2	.	CASSPTRKGGYTF	TGTGCCAGCAGCCCGACTAGGAAAGGTGGCTACACCTTC
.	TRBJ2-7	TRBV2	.	CASKAVPYEQYF	TGTGCCAGCAAGGCGGTCCCCTACGAGCAGTACTTC
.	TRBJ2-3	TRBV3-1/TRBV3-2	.	CASSPPLGAGDTQYF	TGTGCCAGCAGCCCCCCTCTGGGGGCCGGAGATACGCAGTATTTT
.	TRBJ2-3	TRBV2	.	CASSEALRGTQYF	TGTGCCAGCAGTGAAGCGCTGCGAGGTACGCAGTATTTT
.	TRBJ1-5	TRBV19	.	CASTWTDNSNQPQHF	TGTGCCAGTACCTGGACAGATAATAGCAATCAGCCCCAGCATTTT
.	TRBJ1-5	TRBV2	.	CASSEAAGSYQPQHF	TGTGCCAGCAGTGAAGCGGCAGGGTCTTATCAGCCCCAGCATTTT
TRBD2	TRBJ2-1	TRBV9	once	CASSGRTGLAENNEQFF	TGTGCCAGCAGCGGTAGAACGGGACTAGCGGAGAACAATGAGCAGTTCTTC
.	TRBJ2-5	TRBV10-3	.	CATQEAQETQYF	TGTGCCACCCAGGAGGCCCAAGAGACCCAGTACTTC
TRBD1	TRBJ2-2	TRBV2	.	CASSGDSLNTGELFF	TGTGCCAGCAGTGGGGACAGTTTGAACACCGGGGAGCTGTTTTTT
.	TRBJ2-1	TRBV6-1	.	CASSGQAENGRSIYEQFF	TGTGCCAGCAGTGGTCAGGCAGAAAACGGGAGAAGTATATATGAGCAGTTCTTC
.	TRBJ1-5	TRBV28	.	CASRLRVPPQHF	TGTGCCAGCAGATTGAGGGTTCCGCCCCAGCATTTT
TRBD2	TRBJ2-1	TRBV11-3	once	CASRTGVAGLPSYNEQFF	TGTGCCAGCAGGACCGGAGTAGCGGGACTACCCTCCTACAATGAGCAGTTCTTC
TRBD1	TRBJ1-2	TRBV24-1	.	CATSENTRTGWGYGYTF	TGTGCCACCAGTGAAAACACCAGGACAGGGTGGGGCTATGGCTACACCTTC
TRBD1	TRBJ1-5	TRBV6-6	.	CASSLGQGDRPQHF	TGTGCCAGCAGTCTAGGGCAGGGGGACAGGCCCCAGCATTTT
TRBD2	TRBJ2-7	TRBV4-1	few	CASSLGLAGEGATYEQYF	TGCGCCAGCAGCCTGGGACTAGCGGGAGAGGGGGCTACCTACGAGCAGTACTTC
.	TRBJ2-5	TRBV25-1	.	CASSETRRGQETQYF	TGTGCCAGCAGTGAGACAAGGCGGGGACAAGAGACCCAGTACTTC
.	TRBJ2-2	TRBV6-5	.	CASGQNTGELFF	TGTGCCAGCGGACAGAACACCGGGGAGCTGTTTTTT
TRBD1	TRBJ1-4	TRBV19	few	CASSMGQGDEKLFF	TGTGCCAGTAGTATGGGACAGGGAGATGAAAAACTGTTTTTT